This T cell receptor (beta chain) comes out of a study of cytomegalovirus exposure and HLA in healthy donors. Overall study results and limits: Reports indicated that the classifier achieved high specificity and sensitivity in diagnosing cytomegalovirus status. Association with HLA alleles at 0.05 false discovery rate was found for 15,000 or so TCR beta sequences in a later analysis.

A multiplex PCR was run with 60 Vbeta primers and 13 Jbeta primers. Authors' processing steps: Among the unique TCR beta chains that a later analysis counted, about 81 million in all, roughly 11 million were shared. Sequencing was performed with immunoSEQ multiplex PCR; in TCRdb, only in-frame clones are kept and a portion is missing. That table is the source of V, J and clone size, and D and trimming were worked out from the DNA. The sample has about 78,000 clones, about 60% seen once. As regards this clone: Its antigen is not identified.

Healthy bone marrow donors formed the donor group. This CDR3 is built from 16 residues. CDR1 and CDR2 from the germline V gene are SGHDT and YYEEEE. With 7 bases clipped from V and 2 bases from J, the junction kept 14 bases outside the gene matches. The rearrangement joins TRBV5-6 to TRBJ1-1; 7 positions agree with TRBD1. Specimen: PBMCs. The TCR was taken from a man under 40 in good health and CMV-seropositive. This chain's CDR3 is CASQLGQGEINTEAFF. In nucleotides, the CDR3 is TGTGCCAGCCAGCTGGGGCAGGGGGAGATCAACACTGAAGCTTTCTTT.